This TCR beta chain was recorded in a study of T cells in women clearing cervical HPV infection. The table came from immunoSEQ multiplex PCR; TCRdb's copy has only in-frame clones and leaves some out. Reported are tens of thousands of clones; the ten largest clones contain over 5.5%. V was pared by 4 bases and J by 3 bases, with 6 bases between. Germline V lookup: CDR1 SGHVS, CDR2 FQNEAQ. The length of the CDR3 is 12 residues. Comment on this clone: Read sequence stops 3 residues before the CDR3 end, and the germline J gene provides the missing end.

The receptor comes from a woman between 18 and 70 years old with a cervical HPV16 infection that either progressed to CIN3+ or cleared (not recorded which). The V and J genes are TRBV7-8 and TRBJ1-1, with D possibly TRBD1 on 6 matching bases. Material for sequencing was blood buffy coat. The CDR3: CASSYRDTEAFF. CDR3 DNA (partial): TGTGCCAGCAGCTACAGGGACACTGAA.